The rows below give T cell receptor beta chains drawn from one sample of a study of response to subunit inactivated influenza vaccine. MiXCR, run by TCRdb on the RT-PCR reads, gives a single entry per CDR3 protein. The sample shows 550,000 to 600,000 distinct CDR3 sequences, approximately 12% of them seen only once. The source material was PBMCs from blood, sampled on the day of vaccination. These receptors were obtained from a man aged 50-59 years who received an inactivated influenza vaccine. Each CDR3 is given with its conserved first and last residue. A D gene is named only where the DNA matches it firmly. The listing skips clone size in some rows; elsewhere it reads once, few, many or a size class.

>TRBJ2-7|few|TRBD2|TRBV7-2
TGTGCCAGCAGCTTTTGGGCTAGCGGGGCTTACGAGCAGTACTTC
CASSFWASGAYEQYF
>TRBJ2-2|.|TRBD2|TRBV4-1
TGCGCCAGCAGCCAAGATCAGGGACTAGCGGGAACCGGGGAGCTGTTTTTT
CASSQDQGLAGTGELFF
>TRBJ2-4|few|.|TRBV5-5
TGTGCCAGCAGCTTCGGTCAAACAGGGATAAACATTCAGTACTTC
CASSFGQTGINIQYF
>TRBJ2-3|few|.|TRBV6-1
TGTGCCAGCACCAAAGGGACCTTCTCAGATACGCAGTATTTT
CASTKGTFSDTQYF
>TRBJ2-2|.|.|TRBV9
TGTGCCAGCAGCGTAGATCCGTTGAACACCGGGGAGCTGTTTTTT
CASSVDPLNTGELFF
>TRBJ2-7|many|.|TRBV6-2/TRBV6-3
TGTGCCAGCACCGATACCGTCTCCTACGAGCAGTACTTC
CASTDTVSYEQYF
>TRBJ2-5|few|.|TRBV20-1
TGCAGTGCAAACCCGACCGGGAAGACCCCAGAGACCCAGTACTTC
CSANPTGKTPETQYF
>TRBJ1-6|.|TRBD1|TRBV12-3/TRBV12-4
TGTGCCAGCAGTCTCCAGACAGGGGTAAATTCACCCCTCCACTTT
CASSLQTGVNSPLHF
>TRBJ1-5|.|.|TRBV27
TGTGCCAGCAGTTTGTCGGGGGGGTTAATTCAGCCCCAGCATTTT
CASSLSGGLIQPQHF
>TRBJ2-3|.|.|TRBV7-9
TGTGCCAGCAGCGTATGGACAGCTAGCACAGATACGCAGTATTTT
CASSVWTASTDTQYF
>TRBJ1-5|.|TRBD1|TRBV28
TGTGCCAGCAGTTTGACAGGGATCCCAAATCAGCCCCAGCATTTT
CASSLTGIPNQPQHF
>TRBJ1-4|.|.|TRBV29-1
TGCAGCGTTGAGGTGGAAGGGGAAAAACTGTTTTTT
CSVEVEGEKLFF
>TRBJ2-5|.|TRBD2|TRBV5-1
TGCGCCAGCAGCTATGCGGCGGGGGTTCAAGAGACCCAGTACTTC
CASSYAAGVQETQYF
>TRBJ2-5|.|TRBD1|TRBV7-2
TGTGCCAGCAGCCCGATCGGACAGGGGGCTTATCGAGAGACCCAGTACTTC
CASSPIGQGAYRETQYF
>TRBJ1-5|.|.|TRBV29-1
TGCAGCGCCTCGTTGGGGGGCGGCAATCAGCCCCAGCATTTT
CSASLGGGNQPQHF
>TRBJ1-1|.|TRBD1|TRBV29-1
TGCAGCTCTCGGGACAGGGCTAGCACTGAAGCTTTCTTT
CSSRDRASTEAFF
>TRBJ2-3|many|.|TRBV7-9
TGTGCCAGCAGCTTAGTCAAGGGAAGCACAGATACGCAGTATTTT
CASSLVKGSTDTQYF
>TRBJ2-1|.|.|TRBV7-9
TGTGCCAGCAGCTTAGGTGGGAGCCCTGCCAATGAGCAGTTCTTC
CASSLGGSPANEQFF
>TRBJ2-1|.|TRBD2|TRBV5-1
TGCGCCAGCAGCTGGTCCGCGACTAGCGGGTACAATGAGCAGTTCTTC
CASSWSATSGYNEQFF
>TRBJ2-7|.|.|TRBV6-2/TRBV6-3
TGTGCCAGCAGTCCCCTTCTAGGGGGCGAGCAGTACTTC
CASSPLLGGEQYF
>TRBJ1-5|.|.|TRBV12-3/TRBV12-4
TGTGCCAGCAGTACTTGGGGTAGCAATCAGCCCCAGCATTTT
CASSTWGSNQPQHF
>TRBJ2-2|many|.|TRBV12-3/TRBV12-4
TGTGCCAGCAGTCCCCCCCGGACCGTCACCCTCACCGGGGAGCTGTTTTTT
CASSPPRTVTLTGELFF
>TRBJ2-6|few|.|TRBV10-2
TGCGCCAGCAGTGCCGCGATTGGGGCCAACGTCCTGACTTTC
CASSAAIGANVLTF
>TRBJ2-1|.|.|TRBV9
TGTGCCAGCAGCGTAGACGAGGGGAATGAGCAGTTCTTC
CASSVDEGNEQFF
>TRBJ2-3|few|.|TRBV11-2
TGTGCCAGCAGCCCCCGGGCCCGGGTTAGCACAGATACGCAGTATTTT
CASSPRARVSTDTQYF
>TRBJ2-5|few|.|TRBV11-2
TGTGCCAGCAGCTTCGGGGAAAGGGGGACCCAGTACTTC
CASSFGERGTQYF
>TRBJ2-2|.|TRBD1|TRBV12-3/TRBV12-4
TGTGCCAGCAGTTTTCCAACAGGGGGCTCCGGGGAGCTGTTTTTT
CASSFPTGGSGELFF